The rows below give T cell receptor beta chains drawn from one sample of a study of T cell changes during pregnancy in multiple sclerosis. The data were produced by immunoSEQ multiplex PCR, yet TCRdb's version contains in-frame clones alone and is incomplete. The table lists about 60,000 clones, around 90% of them singletons. The sample consisted of CD4+ T cells from peripheral blood mononuclear cells, taken after pregnancy. The origin of the receptors is a female donor in good health, enrolled as a control in a pregnancy study. CDR3s include the opening cysteine and the closing phenylalanine or tryptophan. The order of the fields is J gene, V gene, D gene, clone size, CDR3 protein, CDR3 DNA. The D gene is left open where the match is weak. Expanded clones are given a class, and other clones once, few, many or no size at all.

TRBJ1-4,TRBV7-2,NA,few,CASSIQQGWNEKLFF,TGTGCCAGCAGCATACAGCAGGGTTGGAATGAAAAACTGTTTTTT
TRBJ1-5,TRBV2,NA,NA,CASSDEYNQPQHF,TGTGCCAGCAGTGACGAGTATAATCAGCCCCAGCATTTT
TRBJ1-2,TRBV19,TRBD1,NA,CASSEQGAVGYGYTF,TGTGCCAGTAGTGAGCAGGGGGCTGTGGGATATGGCTACACCTTC
TRBJ1-5,TRBV16,NA,NA,CASSRTSKGGNQPQHF,TGTGCCAGCAGCCGGACCTCAAAGGGGGGCAATCAGCCCCAGCATTTT
TRBJ1-2,TRBV19,TRBD1,NA,CASRPTGAGYGYTF,TGTGCCAGTAGACCCACAGGGGCGGGCTATGGCTACACCTTC
TRBJ1-2,TRBV19,NA,once,CASSSGLQLGGYTF,TGTGCCAGTAGTTCGGGACTTCAACTGGGTGGCTACACCTTC
TRBJ2-5,TRBV7-3,TRBD2,NA,CASSLSAGGTETQYF,TGTGCCAGCAGCTTATCCGCGGGGGGCACAGAGACCCAGTACTTC
TRBJ1-3,TRBV19,TRBD1,NA,CACDRDSGNTIYF,TGTGCCTGCGACAGGGACTCTGGAAACACCATATATTTT
TRBJ1-3,TRBV7-9,TRBD1,NA,CASSLGQGSGNTIYF,TGTGCCAGCAGCTTAGGACAGGGCTCTGGAAACACCATATATTTT
TRBJ2-6,TRBV30,NA,NA,CAWSGVQGMSGANVLTF,TGTGCCTGGAGTGGAGTGCAGGGGATGTCAGGGGCCAACGTCCTGACTTTC
TRBJ2-1,TRBV15,NA,NA,CATGRIRGLMGNEQFF,TGTGCCACCGGGAGGATAAGGGGACTCATGGGCAATGAGCAGTTCTTC
TRBJ2-3,TRBV4-3,TRBD2,NA,CASSQVLAGGDTDTQYF,TGCGCCAGCAGCCAAGTCCTAGCGGGGGGTGACACAGATACGCAGTATTTT
TRBJ1-1,TRBV6-6,TRBD1,NA,CASSRAGTGGFTEAFF,TGTGCCAGCAGTCGAGCCGGGACAGGGGGCTTCACTGAAGCTTTCTTT
TRBJ2-3,TRBV4-2,TRBD2,NA,CASSQGSGAASDTQYF,TGTGCCAGCAGCCAAGGGAGCGGGGCCGCCTCGGATACGCAGTATTTT
TRBJ2-5,TRBV4-3,NA,NA,CASSKNLEETQYF,TGCGCCAGCAGCAAAAACCTAGAAGAGACCCAGTACTTC
TRBJ2-3,TRBV7-3,TRBD2,NA,CASSLAGGPVDTQYF,TGTGCCAGCAGCTTAGCGGGGGGGCCTGTAGATACGCAGTATTTT
TRBJ1-5,TRBV7-9,TRBD1,once,CASGGQGGNQPQHF,TGTGCCAGCGGAGGACAGGGGGGCAATCAGCCCCAGCATTTT
TRBJ2-7,TRBV5-1,NA,NA,CASSSRSGGSYEQYF,TGCGCCAGCAGCTCCCGATCAGGCGGGTCCTACGAGCAGTACTTC
TRBJ2-7,TRBV7-2,NA,NA,CASSLAGGAGGYEQYF,TGTGCCAGCAGCTTAGCGGGTGGTGCCGGGGGTTACGAGCAGTACTTC
TRBJ2-1,TRBV7-3,TRBD2,NA,CASSLPTPATSGGSSFEQFF,TGTGCCAGCAGCTTACCAACCCCGGCGACTAGCGGGGGGTCTTCCTTTGAGCAGTTCTTC
TRBJ1-1,TRBV19,TRBD1,NA,CASNRGPTEAFF,TGTGCCAGTAACAGGGGCCCCACTGAAGCTTTCTTT
TRBJ2-7,TRBV30,NA,NA,CAWRRSLYEQYF,TGTGCCTGGAGGCGGAGTCTCTACGAGCAGTACTTC
TRBJ1-2,TRBV7-3,NA,NA,CASSLTAEANYGYTF,TGTGCCAGCAGCTTAACGGCAGAAGCTAACTATGGCTACACCTTC
TRBJ1-4,TRBV27,NA,NA,CACRPMGGNEKLFF,TGTGCCTGCCGTCCGATGGGGGGAAATGAAAAACTGTTTTTT
TRBJ2-5,TRBV6-1,TRBD2,NA,CASSVRGEGWETQYF,TGTGCCAGCAGCGTAAGAGGGGAGGGCTGGGAGACCCAGTACTTC
TRBJ1-1,TRBV5-6,TRBD1,NA,CASSWDRGRGAFF,TGTGCCAGCAGCTGGGACAGGGGGAGGGGAGCTTTCTTT
TRBJ1-2,TRBV2,NA,NA,CASSEGGQRGYTF,TGTGCCAGCAGTGAGGGGGGGCAGAGGGGCTACACCTTC
TRBJ1-2,TRBV29-1,NA,NA,CSVVGEGPVVYGYTF,TGCAGCGTTGTAGGGGAGGGCCCTGTTGTCTATGGCTACACCTTC
TRBJ1-6,TRBV7-8,TRBD1,NA,CASSSSPKMGQGWGSPLHF,TGTGCCAGCAGCAGCAGCCCGAAGATGGGACAGGGGTGGGGTTCACCCCTCCACTTT
TRBJ2-3,TRBV7-3,NA,NA,CASSLNVVAPDTQYF,TGTGCCAGCAGCTTAAACGTGGTAGCCCCAGATACGCAGTATTTT
TRBJ2-2,TRBV11-2,NA,NA,CASSLDQTGWTGELFF,TGTGCCAGCAGCTTAGATCAAACCGGTTGGACCGGGGAGCTGTTTTTT
TRBJ2-7,TRBV5-8,TRBD1,NA,CASRRPGTGREEQYF,TGTGCCAGCAGACGACCCGGGACAGGGAGGGAAGAGCAGTACTTC
TRBJ1-4,TRBV10-2,TRBD1,NA,CASSEQGATNEKLFF,TGCGCCAGCAGTGAACAGGGGGCAACTAATGAAAAACTGTTTTTT